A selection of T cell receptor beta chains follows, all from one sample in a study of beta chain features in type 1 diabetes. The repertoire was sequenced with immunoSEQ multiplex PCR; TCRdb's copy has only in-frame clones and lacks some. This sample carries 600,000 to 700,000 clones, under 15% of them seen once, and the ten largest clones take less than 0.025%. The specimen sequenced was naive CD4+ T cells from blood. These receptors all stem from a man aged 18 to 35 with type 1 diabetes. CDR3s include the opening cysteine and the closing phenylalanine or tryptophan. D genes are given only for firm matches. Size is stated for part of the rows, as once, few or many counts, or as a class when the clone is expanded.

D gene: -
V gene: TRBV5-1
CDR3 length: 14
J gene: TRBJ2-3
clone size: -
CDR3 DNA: TGCGCCAGCAGCTCTACAGGGACCAAGGAGGCGCAGTATTTT
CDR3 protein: CASSSTGTKEAQYF

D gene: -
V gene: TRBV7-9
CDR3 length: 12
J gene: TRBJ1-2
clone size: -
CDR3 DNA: TGTGCCAGCAGCTTCCCGGGCTATGGCTACACCTTC
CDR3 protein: CASSFPGYGYTF

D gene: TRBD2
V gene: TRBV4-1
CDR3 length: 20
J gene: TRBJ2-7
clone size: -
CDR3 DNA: TGCGCCAGCAGCCAAGAGGGGTCGACTAGCGGGGGGCCCCATGGAACCGAGCAGTACTTC
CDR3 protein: CASSQEGSTSGGPHGTEQYF

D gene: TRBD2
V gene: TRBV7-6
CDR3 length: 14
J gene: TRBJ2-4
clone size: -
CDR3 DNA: TGTGCCAGCAGCGTATTAGCGGGGGGAAACATTCAGTACTTC
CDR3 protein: CASSVLAGGNIQYF

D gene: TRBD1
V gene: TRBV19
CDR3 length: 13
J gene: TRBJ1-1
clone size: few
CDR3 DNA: TGTGCCAGTAGTATTCTCAGGGGGCCTCAAGCTTTCTTT
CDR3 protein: CASSILRGPQAFF

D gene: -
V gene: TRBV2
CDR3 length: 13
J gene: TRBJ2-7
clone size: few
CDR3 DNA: TGTGCCAGCAGATGGGACACCTCCTACGAGCAGTACTTC
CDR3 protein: CASRWDTSYEQYF

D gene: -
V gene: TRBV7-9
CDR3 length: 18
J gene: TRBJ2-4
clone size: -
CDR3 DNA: TGTGCCAGCAGCTTAGGTCCGGTCAGCGCCCTAGCATGGGGCATTCAGTACTTC
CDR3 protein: CASSLGPVSALAWGIQYF

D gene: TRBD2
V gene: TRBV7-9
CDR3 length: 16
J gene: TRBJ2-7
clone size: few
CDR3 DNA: TGTGCCAGCAGCCAGACTAGCGGGGGGATCTCCTACGAGCAGTACTTC
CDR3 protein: CASSQTSGGISYEQYF

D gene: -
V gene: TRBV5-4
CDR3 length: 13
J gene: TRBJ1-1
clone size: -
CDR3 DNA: TGTGCCAGCAGCTTGACAGGATACACTGAAGCTTTCTTT
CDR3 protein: CASSLTGYTEAFF

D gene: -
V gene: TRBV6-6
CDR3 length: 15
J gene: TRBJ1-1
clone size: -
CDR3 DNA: TGTGCCAGCAGTTACGGGACGGTCATGAACACTGAAGCTTTCTTT
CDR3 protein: CASSYGTVMNTEAFF

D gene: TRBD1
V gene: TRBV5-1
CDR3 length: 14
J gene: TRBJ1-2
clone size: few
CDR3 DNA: TGCGCCAGCAGCTTGGTGGGACAGGGGCATGGCTACACCTTC
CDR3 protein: CASSLVGQGHGYTF

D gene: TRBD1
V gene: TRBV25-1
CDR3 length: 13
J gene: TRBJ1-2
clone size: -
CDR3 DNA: TGTGCCAGCGCCGGGACAGAGAACTATGGCTACACCTTC
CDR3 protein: CASAGTENYGYTF

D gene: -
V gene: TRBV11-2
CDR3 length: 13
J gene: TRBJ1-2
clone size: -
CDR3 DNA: TGTGCCAGCAGCCGTGGCCCCGATTATGGCTACACCTTC
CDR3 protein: CASSRGPDYGYTF

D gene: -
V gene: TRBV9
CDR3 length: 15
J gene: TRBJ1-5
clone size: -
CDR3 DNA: TGTGCCAGCAGCGGGACAGAGGATGGCAATCAGCCCCAGCATTTT
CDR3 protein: CASSGTEDGNQPQHF

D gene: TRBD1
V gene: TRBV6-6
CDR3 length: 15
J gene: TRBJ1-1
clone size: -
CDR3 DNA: TGTGCCAGCAGTTACTCGGGACAGGGAAACACTGAAGCTTTCTTT
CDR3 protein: CASSYSGQGNTEAFF

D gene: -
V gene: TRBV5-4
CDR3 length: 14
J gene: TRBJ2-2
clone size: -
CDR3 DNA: TGTGCCAGCAGCTTGAGATTAGAACCCGGGGAGCTGTTTTTT
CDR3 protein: CASSLRLEPGELFF

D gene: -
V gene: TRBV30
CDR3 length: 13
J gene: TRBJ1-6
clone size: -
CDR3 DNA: TGTGCCTGGAGTGCGGCAGGTAACTCACCCCTCCACTTT
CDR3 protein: CAWSAAGNSPLHF

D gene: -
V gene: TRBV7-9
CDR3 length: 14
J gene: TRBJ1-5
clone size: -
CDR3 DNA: TGTGCCAGCAGCTCGGGACCCGCGGATCAGCCCCAGCATTTT
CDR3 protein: CASSSGPADQPQHF

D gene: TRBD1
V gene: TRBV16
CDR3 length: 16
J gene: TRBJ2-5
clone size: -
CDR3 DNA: TGTGCCAGCAGCCACAATCTGGGACAGCCCCAAGGGACCCAGTACTTC
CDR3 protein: CASSHNLGQPQGTQYF

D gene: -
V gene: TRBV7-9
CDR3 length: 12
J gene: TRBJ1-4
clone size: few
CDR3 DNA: TGTGCCAGCAGCTTATCGGTTGAAAAACTGTTTTTT
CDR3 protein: CASSLSVEKLFF

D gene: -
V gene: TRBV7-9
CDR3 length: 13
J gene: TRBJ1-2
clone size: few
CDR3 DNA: TGTGCCAGCAGCCCCCAGGGAGACAGTGGCTACACCTTC
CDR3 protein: CASSPQGDSGYTF

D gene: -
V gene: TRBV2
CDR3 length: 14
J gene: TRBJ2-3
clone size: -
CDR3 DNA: TGTGCCAGCAGTGTTGGCAGGGGCACAGATACGCAGTATTTT
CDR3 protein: CASSVGRGTDTQYF

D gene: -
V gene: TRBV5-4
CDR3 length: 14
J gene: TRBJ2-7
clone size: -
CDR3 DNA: TGTGCCAGCAGCTCGCCACGGGGCACCTACGAGCAGTACTTC
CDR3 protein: CASSSPRGTYEQYF

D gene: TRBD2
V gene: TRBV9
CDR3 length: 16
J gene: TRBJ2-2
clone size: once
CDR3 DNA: TGTGCCAGCAGCGCCAGCGGGGGGGGCATCACCGGGGAGCTGTTTTTT
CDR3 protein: CASSASGGGITGELFF

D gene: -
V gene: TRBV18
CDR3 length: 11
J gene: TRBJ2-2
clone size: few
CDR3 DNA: TGTGCCAGCTCACCCACCGGGGAGCTGTTTTTT
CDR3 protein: CASSPTGELFF

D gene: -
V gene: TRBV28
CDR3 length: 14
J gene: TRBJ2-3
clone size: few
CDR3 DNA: TGTGCCACCAGTTTATACACAGGGTCAGATACGCAGTATTTT
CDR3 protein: CATSLYTGSDTQYF

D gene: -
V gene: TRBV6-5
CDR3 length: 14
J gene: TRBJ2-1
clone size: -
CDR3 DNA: TGTGCCAGCAGAACAGGAGAACAAAGGAGTGAGCAGTTCTTC
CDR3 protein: CASRTGEQRSEQFF

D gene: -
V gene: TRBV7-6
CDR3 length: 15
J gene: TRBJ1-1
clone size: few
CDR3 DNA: TGTGCCAGCAGCTTAGCGCCGGGGGCAGGTCTTGAAGCTTTCTTT
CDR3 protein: CASSLAPGAGLEAFF

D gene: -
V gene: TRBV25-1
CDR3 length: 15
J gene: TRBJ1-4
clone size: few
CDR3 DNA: TGTGCCAGCAGTGAATCAACGGGACCGAATGAAAAACTGTTTTTT
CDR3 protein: CASSESTGPNEKLFF

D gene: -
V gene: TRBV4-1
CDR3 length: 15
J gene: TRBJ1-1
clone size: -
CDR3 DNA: TGCGCCAGCAGCGCCCTGGGGGCCCAGAACACTGAAGCTTTCTTT
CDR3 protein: CASSALGAQNTEAFF

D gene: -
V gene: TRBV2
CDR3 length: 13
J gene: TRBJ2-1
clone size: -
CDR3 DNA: TGTGCCAGCAGTGATTTCTCTTACAATGAGCAGTTCTTC
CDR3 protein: CASSDFSYNEQFF

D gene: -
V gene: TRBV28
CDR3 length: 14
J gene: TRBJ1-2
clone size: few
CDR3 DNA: TGTGCCAGCAGCCCTCCGAATTGGATCTATGGCTACACCTTC
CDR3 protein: CASSPPNWIYGYTF